This T cell receptor (beta chain) was recorded in a study of immune evolution from preneoplasia to lung adenocarcinoma. The protocol was immunoSEQ multiplex PCR, while the TCRdb copy is restricted to in-frame clones and leaves out a portion. The data hold around 9,100 clones, with 80% to 90% observed a single time. The CDR3 totals 16 residues. Germline loops: CDR1 ENHRY, CDR2 SYGVKD. V shed 4 bases and J shed 3 bases, with 16 bases lying between them. This sequence originates from a person aged 70 to 85 with lung adenocarcinoma. Sequenced material: FFPE minimally invasive lung adenocarcinoma tissue. The chain joins TRBV10-3 to TRBJ1-3, with D unclear. CDR3 sequence reads: CAISGTAGSYGNTIYF. In nucleotides, the CDR3 is TGTGCCATCAGTGGGACGGCGGGGTCCTATGGAAACACCATATATTTT.